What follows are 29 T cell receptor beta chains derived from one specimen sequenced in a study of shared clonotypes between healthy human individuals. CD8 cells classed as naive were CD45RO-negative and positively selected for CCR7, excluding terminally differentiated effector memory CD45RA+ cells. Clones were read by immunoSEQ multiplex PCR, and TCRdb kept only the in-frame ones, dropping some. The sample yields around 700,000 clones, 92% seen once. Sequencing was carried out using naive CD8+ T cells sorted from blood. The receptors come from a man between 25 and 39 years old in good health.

The CDR3 region is CASSGTGFTDTQYF. CDR3 bases: TGTGCCAGCAGCGGCACAGGGTTCACAGATACGCAGTATTTT. The chain couples TRBV9 to TRBJ2-3; TRBD1 is a possible D gene (6 bases). Trimming took off 3 bases at V and 2 bases at J, with 10 bases between the two ends. The CDR3 is 14 amino acids. Germline-derived CDR1 and CDR2 are SGDLS and YYNGEE.

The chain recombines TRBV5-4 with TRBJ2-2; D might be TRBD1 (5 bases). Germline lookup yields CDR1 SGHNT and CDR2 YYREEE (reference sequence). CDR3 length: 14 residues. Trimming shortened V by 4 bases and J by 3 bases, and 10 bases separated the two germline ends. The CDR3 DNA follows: TGTGCCAGCAGCGGATCGACAGACACCGGGGAGCTGTTTTTT. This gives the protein CASSGSTDTGELFF.

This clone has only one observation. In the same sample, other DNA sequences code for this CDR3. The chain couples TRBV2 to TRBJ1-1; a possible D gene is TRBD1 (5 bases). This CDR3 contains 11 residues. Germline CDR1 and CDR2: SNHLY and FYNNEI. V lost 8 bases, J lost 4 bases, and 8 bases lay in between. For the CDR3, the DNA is TGTGCCAGCGTCGGGGGCACTGAAGCTTTCTTT. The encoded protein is CASVGGTEAFF.

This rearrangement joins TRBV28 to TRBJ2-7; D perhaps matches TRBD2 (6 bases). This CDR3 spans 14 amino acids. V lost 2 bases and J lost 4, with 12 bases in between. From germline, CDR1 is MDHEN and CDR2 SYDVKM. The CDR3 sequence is CASSLVLASYEQYF. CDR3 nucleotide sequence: TGTGCCAGCAGTTTAGTACTAGCCTCGTACGAGCAGTACTTC.

CDR3 region: CSVEDTYGEETQYF. CDR3 DNA: TGCAGCGTTGAAGATACCTACGGGGAGGAGACCCAGTACTTC. The rearrangement uses TRBV29-1 and TRBJ2-5, with D possibly TRBD2 on 5 matching bases. Trimming stripped 0 bases from V and 5 bases from J, with 13 bases between. The CDR3 sequence is 14 residues long. The germline V gene has CDR1 SQVTM and CDR2 ANQGSEA.

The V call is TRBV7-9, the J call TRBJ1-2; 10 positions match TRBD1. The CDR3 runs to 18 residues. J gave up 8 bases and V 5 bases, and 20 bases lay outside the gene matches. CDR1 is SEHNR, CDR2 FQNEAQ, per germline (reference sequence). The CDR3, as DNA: TGTGCCAGCAGCCGCGCCCCGGGACAGGGGTCCCCCGGGGAGGGCTACACCTTC. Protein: CASSRAPGQGSPGEGYTF.

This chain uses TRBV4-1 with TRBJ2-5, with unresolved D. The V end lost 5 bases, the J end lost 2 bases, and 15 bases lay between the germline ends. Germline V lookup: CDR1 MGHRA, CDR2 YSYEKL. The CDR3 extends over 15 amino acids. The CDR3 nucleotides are TGCGCCAGCAGCTTCCGCAACGGTGAACAAGAGACCCAGTACTTC. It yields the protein CASSFRNGEQETQYF.

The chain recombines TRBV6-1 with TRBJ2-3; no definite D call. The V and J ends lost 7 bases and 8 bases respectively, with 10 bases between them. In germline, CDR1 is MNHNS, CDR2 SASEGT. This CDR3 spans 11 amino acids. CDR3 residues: CASNQEFTQYF. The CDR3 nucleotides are TGTGCCAGCAACCAAGAGTTTACGCAGTATTTT.

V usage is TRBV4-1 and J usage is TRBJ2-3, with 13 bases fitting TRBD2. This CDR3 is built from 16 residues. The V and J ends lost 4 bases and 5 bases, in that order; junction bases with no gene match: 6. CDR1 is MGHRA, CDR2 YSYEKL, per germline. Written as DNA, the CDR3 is TGCGCCAGCAGCCTGCGGACTAGCGGGAGTGGAGATACGCAGTATTTT. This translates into CASSLRTSGSGDTQYF.

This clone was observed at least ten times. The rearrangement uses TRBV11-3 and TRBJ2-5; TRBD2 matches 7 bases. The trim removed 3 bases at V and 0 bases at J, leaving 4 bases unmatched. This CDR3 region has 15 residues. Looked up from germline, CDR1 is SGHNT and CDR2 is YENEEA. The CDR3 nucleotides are TGTGCCAGCAGCTTCTGGGGGGGACACCAAGAGACCCAGTACTTC. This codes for CASSFWGGHQETQYF.

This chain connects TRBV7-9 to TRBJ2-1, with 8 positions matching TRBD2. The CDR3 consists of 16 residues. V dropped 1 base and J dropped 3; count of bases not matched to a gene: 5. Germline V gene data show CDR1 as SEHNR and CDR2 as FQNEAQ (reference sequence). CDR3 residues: CASSLEAGVLYNEQFF. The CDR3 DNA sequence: TGTGCCAGCAGCTTAGAAGCGGGAGTTCTCTACAATGAGCAGTTCTTC.

CDR3 sequence: CASSPGTSGSDEQYF. The CDR3 bases are TGTGCCAGCAGTCCAGGGACTAGCGGGAGCGACGAGCAGTACTTC. This chain uses TRBV27 with TRBJ2-7; 14 positions agree with TRBD2. This CDR3 has 15 amino acids. The ends lost 5 bases at V and 5 bases at J; junction bases unmatched: 5. CDR1 MNHEY and CDR2 SMNVEV come from the germline V gene (reference sequence).

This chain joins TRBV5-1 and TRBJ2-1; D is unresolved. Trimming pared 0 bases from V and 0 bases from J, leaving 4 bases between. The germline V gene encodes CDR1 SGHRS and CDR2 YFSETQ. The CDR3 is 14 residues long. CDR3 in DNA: TGCGCCAGCAGCTTGGGCTCCTCCTACAATGAGCAGTTCTTC. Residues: CASSLGSSYNEQFF.

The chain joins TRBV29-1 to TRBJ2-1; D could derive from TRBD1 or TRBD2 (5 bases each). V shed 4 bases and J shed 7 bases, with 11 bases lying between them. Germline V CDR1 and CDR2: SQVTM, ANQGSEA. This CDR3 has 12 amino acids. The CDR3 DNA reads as TGCAGCGTTGTACGGGACGGGAATGAGCAGTTCTTC. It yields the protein CSVVRDGNEQFF.

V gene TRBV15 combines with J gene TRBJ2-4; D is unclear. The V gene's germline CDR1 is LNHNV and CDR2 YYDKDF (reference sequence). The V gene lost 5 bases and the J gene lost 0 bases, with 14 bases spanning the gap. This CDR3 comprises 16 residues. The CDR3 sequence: CATSPRRALAKNIQYF. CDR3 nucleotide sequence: TGTGCCACCAGCCCCCGAAGAGCGCTAGCCAAAAACATTCAGTACTTC.

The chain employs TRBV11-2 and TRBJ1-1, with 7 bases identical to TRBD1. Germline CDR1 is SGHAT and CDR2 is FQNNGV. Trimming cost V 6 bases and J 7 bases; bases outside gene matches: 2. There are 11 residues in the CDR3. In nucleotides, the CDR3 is TGTGCCAGCAGGGGGGACAGTGAAGCTTTCTTT. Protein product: CASRGDSEAFF. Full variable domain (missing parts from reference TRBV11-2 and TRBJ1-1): EAGVAQSPRYKIIEKRQSVAFWCNPISGHATLYWYQQILGQGPKLLIQFQNNGVVDDSQLPKDRFSAERLKGVDSTLKIQPAKLEDSAVYLCASRGDSEAFFGQGTRLTVV.

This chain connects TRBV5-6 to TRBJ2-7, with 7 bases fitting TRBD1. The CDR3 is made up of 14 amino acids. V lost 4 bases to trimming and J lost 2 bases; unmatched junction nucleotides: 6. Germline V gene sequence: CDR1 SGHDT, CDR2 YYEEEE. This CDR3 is CASSLGQAAYEQYF. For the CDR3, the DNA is TGTGCCAGCAGCCTAGGACAGGCGGCCTACGAGCAGTACTTC.

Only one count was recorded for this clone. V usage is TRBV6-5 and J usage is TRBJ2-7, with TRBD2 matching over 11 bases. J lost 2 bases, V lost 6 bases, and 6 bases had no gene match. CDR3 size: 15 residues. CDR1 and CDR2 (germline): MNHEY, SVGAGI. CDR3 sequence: CASRVRLAGTYEQYF. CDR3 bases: TGTGCCAGCAGAGTTCGACTAGCGGGAACCTACGAGCAGTACTTC.

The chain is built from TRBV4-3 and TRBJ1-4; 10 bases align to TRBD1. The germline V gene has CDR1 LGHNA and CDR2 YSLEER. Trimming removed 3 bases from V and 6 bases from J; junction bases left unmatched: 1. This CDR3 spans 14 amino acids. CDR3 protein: CASSQGTGDEKLFF. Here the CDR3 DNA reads TGCGCCAGCAGCCAGGGGACAGGGGATGAAAAACTGTTTTTT.

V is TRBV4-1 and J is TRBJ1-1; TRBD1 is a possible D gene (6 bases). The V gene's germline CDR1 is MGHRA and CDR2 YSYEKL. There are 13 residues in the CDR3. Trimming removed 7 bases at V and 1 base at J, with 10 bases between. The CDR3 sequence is CASNRAQNTEAFF. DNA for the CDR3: TGCGCCAGCAACAGGGCCCAGAACACTGAAGCTTTCTTT.

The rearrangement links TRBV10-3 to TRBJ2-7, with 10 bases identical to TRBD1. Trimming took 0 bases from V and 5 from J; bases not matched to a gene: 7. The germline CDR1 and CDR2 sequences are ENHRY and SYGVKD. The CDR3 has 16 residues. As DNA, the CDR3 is TGTGCCATCAGTGAGTCTGGGACAGGGGCTTCCCACGAGCAGTACTTC. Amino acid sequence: CAISESGTGASHEQYF.

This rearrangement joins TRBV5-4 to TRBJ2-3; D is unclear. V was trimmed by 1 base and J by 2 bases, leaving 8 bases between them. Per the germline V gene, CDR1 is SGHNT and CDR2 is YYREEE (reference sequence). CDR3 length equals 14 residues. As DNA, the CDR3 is TGTGCCAGCAGCTTGATAGAAAACACAGATACGCAGTATTTT. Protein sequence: CASSLIENTDTQYF.

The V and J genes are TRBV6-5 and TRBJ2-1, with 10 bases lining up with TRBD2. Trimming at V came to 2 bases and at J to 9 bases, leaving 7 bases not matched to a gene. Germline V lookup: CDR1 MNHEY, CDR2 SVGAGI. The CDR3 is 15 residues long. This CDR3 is CASSYGLAGVGEQFF. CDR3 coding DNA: TGTGCCAGCAGTTACGGGCTAGCGGGAGTAGGTGAGCAGTTCTTC.

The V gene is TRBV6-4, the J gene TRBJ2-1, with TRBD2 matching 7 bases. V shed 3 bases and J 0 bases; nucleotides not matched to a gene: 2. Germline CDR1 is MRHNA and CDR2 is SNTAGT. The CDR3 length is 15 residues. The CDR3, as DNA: TGTGCCAGCAGTGAGACGGGGGGCTCCTACAATGAGCAGTTCTTC. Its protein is CASSETGGSYNEQFF.

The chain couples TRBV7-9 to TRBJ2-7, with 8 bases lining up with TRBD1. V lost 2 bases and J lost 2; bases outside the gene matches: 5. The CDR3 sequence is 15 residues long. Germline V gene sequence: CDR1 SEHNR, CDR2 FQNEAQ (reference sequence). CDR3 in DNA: TGTGCCAGCAGCTTAAGGACAGGGCTTACCTACGAGCAGTACTTC. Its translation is CASSLRTGLTYEQYF.

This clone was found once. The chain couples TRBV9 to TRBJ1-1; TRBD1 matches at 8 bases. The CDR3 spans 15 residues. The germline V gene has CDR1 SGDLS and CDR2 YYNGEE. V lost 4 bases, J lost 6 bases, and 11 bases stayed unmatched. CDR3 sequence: CASSSTGAPAAEAFF. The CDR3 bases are TGTGCCAGCAGCTCGACAGGGGCCCCTGCCGCTGAAGCTTTCTTT.

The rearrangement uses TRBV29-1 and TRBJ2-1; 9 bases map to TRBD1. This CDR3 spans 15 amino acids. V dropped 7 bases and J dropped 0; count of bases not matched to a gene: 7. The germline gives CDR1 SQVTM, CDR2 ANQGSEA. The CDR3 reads CSARTGAGSYNEQFF. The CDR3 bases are TGCAGCGCCAGGACAGGGGCCGGCTCCTACAATGAGCAGTTCTTC.

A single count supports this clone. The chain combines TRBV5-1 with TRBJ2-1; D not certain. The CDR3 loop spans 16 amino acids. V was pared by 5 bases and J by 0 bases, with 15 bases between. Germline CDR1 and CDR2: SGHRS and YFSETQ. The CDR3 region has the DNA TGCGCCAGCAGGATCACGGCCCTCAGCTCCTACAATGAGCAGTTCTTC. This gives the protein CASRITALSSYNEQFF.

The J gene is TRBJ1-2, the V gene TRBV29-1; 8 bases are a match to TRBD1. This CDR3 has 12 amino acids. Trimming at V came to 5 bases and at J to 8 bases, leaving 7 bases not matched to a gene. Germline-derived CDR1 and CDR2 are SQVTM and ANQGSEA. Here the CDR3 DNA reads TGCAGCGTTTCCGACAGGGGAAGGGGCTACACCTTC. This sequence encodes CSVSDRGRGYTF.